The present T cell receptor (beta chain) was sequenced within a study of technical replicates of blood from a few donors. This table comes from immunoSEQ multiplex PCR, and its TCRdb copy is limited to in-frame clones, with some not included. This table has tens of thousands of clones, 85% to 95% appearing once. The CDR3 contains 17 residues. Trimming shortened V by 2 bases and J by 1 base, and 17 bases separated the two germline ends. Germline V gives CDR1 LGHNT, CDR2 FRNRAP. There are a few counts of this clone. The genes are TRBV12-5 and TRBJ1-1; a weak D match, TRBD1 (6 bases). Sample: T cells isolated from PBMCs. The clonotype was recovered from a human donor in good health. CDR3 residues: CASGLNTLSTGNTEAFF. The CDR3, as DNA: TGTGCTAGTGGTTTGAACACGTTATCGACAGGGAACACTGAAGCTTTCTTT.